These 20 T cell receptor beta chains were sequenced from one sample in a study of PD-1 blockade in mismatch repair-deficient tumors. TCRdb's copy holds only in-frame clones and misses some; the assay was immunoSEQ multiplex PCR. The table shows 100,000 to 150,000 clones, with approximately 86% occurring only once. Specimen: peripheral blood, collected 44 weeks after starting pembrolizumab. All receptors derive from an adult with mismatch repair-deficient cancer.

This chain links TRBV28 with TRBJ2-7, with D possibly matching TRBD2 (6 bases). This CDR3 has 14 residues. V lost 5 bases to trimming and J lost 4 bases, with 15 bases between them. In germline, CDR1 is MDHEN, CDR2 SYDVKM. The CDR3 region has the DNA TGTGCCAGCAGTCCCCAGACTAGTCTGTACGAGCAGTACTTC. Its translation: CASSPQTSLYEQYF.

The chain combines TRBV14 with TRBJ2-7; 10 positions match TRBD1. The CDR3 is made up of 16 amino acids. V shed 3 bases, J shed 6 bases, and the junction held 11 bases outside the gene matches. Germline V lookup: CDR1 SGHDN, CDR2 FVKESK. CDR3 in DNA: TGTGCCAGCAGCCATCTGAACACGGGACAGGGGTCCGAGCAGTACTTC. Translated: CASSHLNTGQGSEQYF.

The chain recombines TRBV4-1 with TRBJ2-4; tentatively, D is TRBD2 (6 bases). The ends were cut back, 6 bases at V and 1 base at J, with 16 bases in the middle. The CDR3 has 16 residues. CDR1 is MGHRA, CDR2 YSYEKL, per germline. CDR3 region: CASRGVGEVAKNIQYF. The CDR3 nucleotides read TGCGCCAGCAGGGGCGTTGGGGAGGTGGCCAAAAACATTCAGTACTTC.

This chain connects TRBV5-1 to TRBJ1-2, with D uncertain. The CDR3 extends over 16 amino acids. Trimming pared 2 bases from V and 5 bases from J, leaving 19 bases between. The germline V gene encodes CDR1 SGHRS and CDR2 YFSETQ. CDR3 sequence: CASSFVRDSKVYGYTF. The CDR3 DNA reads TGCGCCAGCAGCTTTGTTCGGGATTCTAAAGTATATGGCTACACCTTC.

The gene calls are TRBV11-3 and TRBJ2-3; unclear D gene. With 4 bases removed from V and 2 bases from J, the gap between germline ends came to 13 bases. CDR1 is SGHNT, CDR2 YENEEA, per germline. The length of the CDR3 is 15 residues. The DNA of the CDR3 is TGTGCCAGCAGCTCCCACCTGAGCGACACAGATACGCAGTATTTT. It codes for CASSSHLSDTDTQYF.

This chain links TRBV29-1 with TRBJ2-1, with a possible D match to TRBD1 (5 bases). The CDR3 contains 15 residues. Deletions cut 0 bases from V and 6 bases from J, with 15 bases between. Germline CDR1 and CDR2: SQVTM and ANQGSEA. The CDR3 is CSVEDPRGTPNEQFF. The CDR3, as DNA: TGCAGCGTTGAAGATCCAAGGGGTACTCCCAATGAGCAGTTCTTC.

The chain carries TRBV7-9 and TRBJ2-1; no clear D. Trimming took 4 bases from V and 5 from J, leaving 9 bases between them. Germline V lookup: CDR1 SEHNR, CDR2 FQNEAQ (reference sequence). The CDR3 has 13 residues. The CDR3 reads CASSSKADNEQFF. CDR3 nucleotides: TGTGCCAGCAGCTCCAAAGCCGACAATGAGCAGTTCTTC. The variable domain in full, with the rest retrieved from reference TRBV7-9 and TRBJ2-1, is DTGVSQNPRHKITKRGQNVTFRCDPISEHNRLYWYRQTLGQGPEFLTYFQNEAQLEKSRLLSDRFSAERPKGSFSTLEIQRTEQGDSAMYLCASSSKADNEQFFGPGTRLTVL.

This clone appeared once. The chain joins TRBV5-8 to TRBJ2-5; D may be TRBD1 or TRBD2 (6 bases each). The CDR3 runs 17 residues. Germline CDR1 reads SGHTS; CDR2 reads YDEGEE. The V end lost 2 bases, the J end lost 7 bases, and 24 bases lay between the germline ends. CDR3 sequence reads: CASSLSIGGRSYGTQYF. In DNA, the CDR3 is TGTGCCAGCAGCTTAAGTATCGGGGGCCGTAGTTATGGGACCCAGTACTTC.

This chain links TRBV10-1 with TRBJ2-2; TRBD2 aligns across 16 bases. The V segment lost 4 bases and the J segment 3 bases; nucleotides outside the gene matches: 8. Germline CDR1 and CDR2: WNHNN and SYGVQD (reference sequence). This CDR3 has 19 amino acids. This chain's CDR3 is CASSGPGLAGGMDTGELFF. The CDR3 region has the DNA TGCGCCAGCAGTGGCCCGGGACTAGCGGGAGGGATGGACACCGGGGAGCTGTTTTTT.

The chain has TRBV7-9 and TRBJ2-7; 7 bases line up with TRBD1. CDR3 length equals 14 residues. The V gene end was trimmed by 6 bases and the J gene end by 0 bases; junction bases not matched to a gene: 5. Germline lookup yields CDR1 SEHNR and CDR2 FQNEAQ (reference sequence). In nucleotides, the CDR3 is TGTGCCAGCAGACGGGACAGAAACTCCTACGAGCAGTACTTC. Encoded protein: CASRRDRNSYEQYF.

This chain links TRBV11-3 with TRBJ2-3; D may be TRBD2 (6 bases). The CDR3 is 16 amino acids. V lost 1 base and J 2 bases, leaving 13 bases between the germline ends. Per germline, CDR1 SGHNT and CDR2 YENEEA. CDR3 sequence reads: CASSLVALAHTDTQYF. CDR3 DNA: TGTGCCAGCAGCTTAGTTGCTCTAGCGCACACAGATACGCAGTATTTT.

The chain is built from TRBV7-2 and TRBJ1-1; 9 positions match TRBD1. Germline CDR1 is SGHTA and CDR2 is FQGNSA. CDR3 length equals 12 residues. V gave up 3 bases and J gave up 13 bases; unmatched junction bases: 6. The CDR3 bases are TGTGCCAGCAGCTTTTACAGGGGGCAGGATTTCTTT. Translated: CASSFYRGQDFF.

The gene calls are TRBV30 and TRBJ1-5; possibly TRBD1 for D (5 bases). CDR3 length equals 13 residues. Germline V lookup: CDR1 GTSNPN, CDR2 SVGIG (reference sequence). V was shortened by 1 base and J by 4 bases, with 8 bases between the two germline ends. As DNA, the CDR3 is TGTGCCTGGAGTGGGGGGGGAAATCAGCCCCAGCATTTT. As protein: CAWSGGGNQPQHF.

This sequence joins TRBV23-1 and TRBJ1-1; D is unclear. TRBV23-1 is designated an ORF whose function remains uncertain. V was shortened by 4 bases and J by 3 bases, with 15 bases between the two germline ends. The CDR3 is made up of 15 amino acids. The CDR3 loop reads CASSLPRYQDTEAFF. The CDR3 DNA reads TGCGCCAGCAGTCTACCCCGGTACCAGGACACTGAAGCTTTCTTT.

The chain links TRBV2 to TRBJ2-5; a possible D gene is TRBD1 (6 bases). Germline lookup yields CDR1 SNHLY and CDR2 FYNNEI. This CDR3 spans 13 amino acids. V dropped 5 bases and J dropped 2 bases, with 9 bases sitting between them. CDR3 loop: CASSSRGQETQYF. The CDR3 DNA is TGTGCCAGCAGTAGCAGGGGTCAAGAGACCCAGTACTTC.

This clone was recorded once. Here the CDR3 DNA reads TGTGCCAGCAGCTTAGGACTAGCGCAAGAGACCCAGTACTTC. Translated: CASSLGLAQETQYF. V and J are TRBV11-2 and TRBJ2-5, with 8 bases aligning to TRBD2. From germline, CDR1 is SGHAT and CDR2 FQNNGV. The CDR3 totals 14 residues. J was trimmed by 2 bases and V by 1 base; bases with no gene match: 0.

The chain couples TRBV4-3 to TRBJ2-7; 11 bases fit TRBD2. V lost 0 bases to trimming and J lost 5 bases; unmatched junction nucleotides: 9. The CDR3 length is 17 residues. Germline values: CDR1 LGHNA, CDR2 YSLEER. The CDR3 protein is CASSQDLSGRALDEQYF. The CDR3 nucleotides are TGCGCCAGCAGCCAAGATCTTAGCGGGAGGGCCTTGGACGAGCAGTACTTC.

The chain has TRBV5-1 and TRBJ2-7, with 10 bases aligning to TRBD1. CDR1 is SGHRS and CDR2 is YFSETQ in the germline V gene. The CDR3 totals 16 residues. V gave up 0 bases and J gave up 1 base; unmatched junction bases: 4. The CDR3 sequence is CASSLDPGQGSYEQYF. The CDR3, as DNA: TGCGCCAGCAGCTTGGACCCGGGACAGGGGTCCTACGAGCAGTACTTC.

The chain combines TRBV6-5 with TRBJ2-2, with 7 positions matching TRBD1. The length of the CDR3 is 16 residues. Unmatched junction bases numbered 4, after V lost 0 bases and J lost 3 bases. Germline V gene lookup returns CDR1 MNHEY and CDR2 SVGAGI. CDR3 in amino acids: CASSYSRGLDTGELFF. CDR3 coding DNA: TGTGCCAGCAGTTACTCGAGGGGGCTGGACACCGGGGAGCTGTTTTTT.

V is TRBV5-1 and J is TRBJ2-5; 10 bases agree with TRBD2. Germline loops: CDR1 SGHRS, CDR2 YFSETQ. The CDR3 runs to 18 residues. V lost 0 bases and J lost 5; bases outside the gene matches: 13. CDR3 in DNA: TGCGCCAGCAGCTTGGGGACAGGACTGGGACTAGCGTCGGAGACCCAGTACTTC. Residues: CASSLGTGLGLASETQYF.